Following are 18 T cell receptor beta chains from one sample sequenced in a study of shared clonotypes between healthy human individuals. This table comes from immunoSEQ multiplex PCR, and its TCRdb copy is limited to in-frame clones, with some not included. This sample has about 2 million clones, with approximately 95% found just once. Sequenced material: naive CD4+ T cells sorted from blood. Subset denoted: CD45RA+ positively selected. The source of these receptors is a man aged 18 to 35 in good health.

This chain links TRBV28 with TRBJ1-2, with TRBD1 matching over 11 bases. Germline V gene sequence: CDR1 MDHEN, CDR2 SYDVKM. The J segment lost 5 bases and the V segment lost 2 bases, leaving 13 bases of the junction unmatched. The CDR3 consists of 18 residues. The CDR3 protein is CASSLSFGIGTGGYGYTF. The CDR3 nucleotides read TGTGCCAGCAGTTTAAGTTTCGGAATCGGGACAGGGGGGTATGGCTACACCTTC.

The chain is built from TRBV2 and TRBJ1-2; TRBD1 might be the D (5 bases). The CDR3 runs to 12 residues. Trimming pared 8 bases from V and 4 bases from J, leaving 11 bases between. Germline CDR1 reads SNHLY; CDR2 reads FYNNEI. CDR3 in DNA: TGTGCCAGCCGCAGGGTAGGCTATGGCTACACCTTC. Translation: CASRRVGYGYTF.

The rearrangement links TRBV2 to TRBJ1-5; D unresolved. CDR1 is SNHLY, CDR2 FYNNEI, per germline. The CDR3 length is 14 residues. Trimming pared 4 bases from V and 3 bases from J, leaving 10 bases between. The CDR3 spells CASSGPGVNQPQHF. The DNA for the CDR3 is TGTGCCAGCAGTGGCCCAGGCGTCAATCAGCCCCAGCATTTT.

The V call is TRBV28, the J call TRBJ1-4; D might be TRBD1 (5 bases). Trimming took 2 bases from V and 3 from J, leaving 10 bases between them. Germline CDR1 MDHEN, CDR2 SYDVKM. The CDR3 sequence is 15 residues long. The CDR3 region has the DNA TGTGCCAGCAGTTTAGTGGGGGGGGCTAATGAAAAACTGTTTTTT. Translation: CASSLVGGANEKLFF.

The V and J genes are TRBV7-2 and TRBJ2-1; the match to TRBD2 covers 7 bases. This CDR3 has 15 residues. V dropped 3 bases and J dropped 5; count of bases not matched to a gene: 7. The germline V gene has CDR1 SGHTA and CDR2 FQGNSA. The CDR3 DNA reads TGTGCCAGCAGCTTTGGCGGGAGTTTGCACAATGAGCAGTTCTTC. This sequence encodes CASSFGGSLHNEQFF.

The rearrangement joins TRBV12-5 to TRBJ2-5; a possible D gene is TRBD1 (6 bases). This CDR3 has 14 amino acids. Germline V CDR1 and CDR2: LGHNT, FRNRAP. The ends were cut back, 1 base at V and 1 base at J, with 7 bases in the middle. This CDR3 reads CASGLGTAQETQYF. In nucleotides, the CDR3 is TGTGCTAGTGGTTTGGGGACAGCCCAAGAGACCCAGTACTTC.

The V gene is TRBV18, the J gene TRBJ2-7, with TRBD2 matching over 8 bases. Germline V gives CDR1 KGHSH, CDR2 LQKENI. V shed 4 bases and J 0 bases; nucleotides not matched to a gene: 8. The CDR3 loop spans 16 amino acids. Here the CDR3 reads CASSQVSSGSSYEQYF. The CDR3 DNA sequence: TGTGCCAGCTCACAGGTGTCCAGCGGGAGCTCCTACGAGCAGTACTTC.

This sequence joins TRBV7-9 and TRBJ1-4, with TRBD1 matching 12 bases. The CDR3 contains 17 residues. CDR1 and CDR2 from the germline V gene are SEHNR and FQNEAQ (reference sequence). J gave up 3 bases and V 6 bases, and 8 bases lay outside the gene matches. CDR3 sequence: CASRAGTGGGPNEKLFF. CDR3 coding DNA: TGTGCCAGCAGGGCCGGGACAGGGGGCGGCCCTAATGAAAAACTGTTTTTT.

This clone appeared once. The rearrangement links TRBV6-6 to TRBJ1-2; the match to TRBD1 covers 10 bases. V lost 6 bases to trimming and J lost 1 base; unmatched junction nucleotides: 8. CDR1 and CDR2 (germline): MNHNY, SVGAGI (reference sequence). CDR3 length: 16 amino acids. Written as DNA, the CDR3 is TGTGCCAGCAGCCGACAGGGGGCCGAGAATAACTATGGCTACACCTTC. This codes for CASSRQGAENNYGYTF.

J is TRBJ1-2 and V is TRBV5-1, with 8 nucleotides matching TRBD1. Germline V gene lookup returns CDR1 SGHRS and CDR2 YFSETQ. The CDR3 is made up of 13 amino acids. V was clipped by 5 bases and J by 6 bases; unmatched bases: 6. The CDR3 nucleotides are TGCGCCAGCAGTGGGACAGGTCTCGATGGCTACACCTTC. Protein: CASSGTGLDGYTF.

The chain links TRBV28 to TRBJ2-3; D is ambiguous. Germline assignment: CDR1 MDHEN and CDR2 SYDVKM. This CDR3 is built from 13 residues. With 2 bases removed from V and 4 bases from J, the gap between germline ends came to 7 bases. The CDR3 region is CASSLRKPDTQYF. CDR3 sequence (DNA): TGTGCCAGCAGTTTACGGAAACCAGATACGCAGTATTTT.

The rearrangement joins TRBV28 to TRBJ1-3, with 8 bases fitting TRBD1. This CDR3 is built from 21 residues. The V segment lost 7 bases and the J segment 0 bases; nucleotides outside the gene matches: 23. The germline gives CDR1 MDHEN, CDR2 SYDVKM. The CDR3 protein is CASTPGGWDRPLRSSGNTIYF. CDR3 in DNA: TGTGCCAGCACACCCGGCGGATGGGACAGGCCATTAAGAAGCTCTGGAAACACCATATATTTT.

This chain links TRBV12-5 with TRBJ1-6; D ambiguous. Trimming removed 7 bases at V and 6 bases at J, with 7 bases between. Germline values: CDR1 LGHNT, CDR2 FRNRAP. This CDR3 comprises 12 residues. The CDR3 DNA sequence: TGTGCTAGTGCCCCACCTAATTCACCCCTCCACTTT. Translating it yields CASAPPNSPLHF.

This clone was detected only a few times. The chain is built from TRBV6-5 and TRBJ2-7, with D possibly being TRBD2 (6 bases). The CDR3 spans 13 residues. Germline V lookup: CDR1 MNHEY, CDR2 SVGAGI. V was shortened by 2 bases and J by 3 bases, with 8 bases between the two germline ends. CDR3 DNA sequence: TGTGCCAGCAGTTACGTGGGGGGCTACGAGCAGTACTTC. Translation: CASSYVGGYEQYF.

This clone was detected ten times or more. V usage is TRBV4-3 and J usage is TRBJ2-2; D possibly corresponds to TRBD2 (5 bases). This CDR3 has 15 amino acids. V was shortened by 1 base and J by 4 bases, with 10 bases between the two germline ends. Germline V gene lookup returns CDR1 LGHNA and CDR2 YSLEER. CDR3 sequence (DNA): TGCGCCAGCAGCCAAGGCGCGGGTATCACCGGGGAGCTGTTTTTT. As protein: CASSQGAGITGELFF.

This clone was observed a single time. This sample includes further DNA sequences coding for the same CDR3. The J gene is TRBJ2-2, the V gene TRBV6-5; possible D gene TRBD2, 5 bases. V was trimmed by 4 bases and J by 5 bases, leaving 8 bases between them. In germline, CDR1 is MNHEY, CDR2 SVGAGI. This CDR3 is 13 amino acids long. The CDR3 reads CASSSTRTGELFF. The CDR3 DNA reads as TGTGCCAGCAGTTCAACTAGGACCGGGGAGCTGTTTTTT.

This clone has a single count. The V gene is TRBV18, the J gene TRBJ2-7; 12 bases match TRBD2. This CDR3 has 17 residues. V shed 1 base and J 5 bases; nucleotides not matched to a gene: 9. Germline CDR1 and CDR2: KGHSH and LQKENI. In nucleotides, the CDR3 is TGTGCCAGCTCACCACTCCAGGCTAGCGGGAGGGCACACGAGCAGTACTTC. It is translated as CASSPLQASGRAHEQYF.

This clone came up many times. V gene TRBV7-9 combines with J gene TRBJ2-7; weak D call: TRBD2 (6 bases). CDR1 is SEHNR, CDR2 FQNEAQ, per germline (reference sequence). Trimming removed 5 bases at V and 0 bases at J, with 17 bases between. The CDR3 covers 16 residues. CDR3 sequence (DNA): TGTGCCAGCAGCAGTTTAGCGGAGCGGAGCTCCTACGAGCAGTACTTC. The encoded protein is CASSSLAERSSYEQYF.